The 14 T cell receptor beta chains below were found in one sample sequenced in a study of shared clonotypes between healthy human individuals. Clones were read by immunoSEQ multiplex PCR, and TCRdb kept only the in-frame ones, dropping some. The sample lists about 330,000 clones, more than 75% occurring once. Material for sequencing was memory CD8+ T cells sorted from blood. Subset reported: CD45RO+ cells pooled with CCR7-negative TemRA cells. Source of these receptors: a man aged 18 to 30 in good health.

The chain has TRBV5-6 and TRBJ2-5; D not certain. Germline values: CDR1 SGHDT, CDR2 YYEEEE. This CDR3 has 15 residues. V was clipped by 0 bases and J by 1 base, with 10 bases between them. CDR3 region: CASSLVSEPQETQYF. For the CDR3, the DNA is TGTGCCAGCAGCTTGGTCTCAGAACCCCAAGAGACCCAGTACTTC.

This chain links TRBV27 with TRBJ2-5, with unresolved D. This CDR3 spans 13 amino acids. Germline lookup yields CDR1 MNHEY and CDR2 SMNVEV (reference sequence). V was cut by 8 bases and J by 5 bases, with 15 bases left in between. In DNA form, the CDR3 reads TGTGCCAGCCGACCCCCTGGTGAGGAGACCCAGTACTTC. Protein: CASRPPGEETQYF.

J is TRBJ1-3 and V is TRBV4-3; possible D gene TRBD1, 5 bases. CDR3 length: 16 amino acids. Trimming took off 0 bases at V and 4 bases at J, with 13 bases between the two ends. Germline-derived CDR1 and CDR2 are LGHNA and YSLEER. The CDR3 sequence is CASSQDLEGRGNTIYF. CDR3 coding DNA: TGCGCCAGCAGCCAAGATCTGGAGGGGAGAGGAAACACCATATATTTT.

CDR3 nucleotides: TGTGCCACCAATGCGAGATCGACAGATACGCAGTATTTT. Its protein product is CATNARSTDTQYF. The chain is built from TRBV6-5 and TRBJ2-3; no definite D call. The length of the CDR3 is 13 residues. Germline V gene sequence: CDR1 MNHEY, CDR2 SVGAGI. V was shortened by 10 bases and J by 3 bases, with 14 bases between the two germline ends.

The rearrangement joins TRBV28 to TRBJ1-5; D is unclear. This CDR3 has 17 amino acids. CDR1 is MDHEN, CDR2 SYDVKM, per germline. Trimming removed 5 bases at V and 4 bases at J, with 21 bases between. The DNA of the CDR3 is TGTGCCAGCAGTCCCACAAACTATCGGACGTTAAATCAGCCCCAGCATTTT. Amino acids: CASSPTNYRTLNQPQHF.

This clone came up a few times. The CDR3 spells CASSLDPPREGGNEQFF. CDR3 sequence (DNA): TGTGCCAGCAGCTTAGACCCCCCGCGGGAGGGCGGCAATGAGCAGTTCTTC. V gene TRBV7-6 combines with J gene TRBJ2-1, with TRBD2 identical over 9 bases. CDR3 length: 17 residues. The germline V gene encodes CDR1 SGHVS and CDR2 FNYEAQ. Trimming removed 1 base from V and 6 bases from J; junction bases left unmatched: 10.

This clone came up once. The chain is built from TRBV27 and TRBJ1-5; D is unclear. V was trimmed by 2 bases and J by 6 bases, leaving 11 bases between them. Germline values: CDR1 MNHEY, CDR2 SMNVEV (reference sequence). The CDR3 spans 14 residues. CDR3 region: CASSLGISFQPQHF. The CDR3 DNA sequence: TGTGCCAGCAGTTTAGGAATTAGCTTTCAGCCCCAGCATTTT.

This clone was picked up one time. V gene TRBV29-1 combines with J gene TRBJ2-7, with 9 bases identical to TRBD1. Germline V gene sequence: CDR1 SQVTM, CDR2 ANQGSEA. The CDR3 is made up of 14 amino acids. V lost 2 bases and J lost 2; bases outside the gene matches: 4. The CDR3 nucleotides are TGCAGCGTTGAAACCGGGACAGGGACCTACGAGCAGTACTTC. Amino acid sequence: CSVETGTGTYEQYF.

Details on this clone: A read error may produce the germline difference seen at one junction end. The J gene is TRBJ2-1, the V gene TRBV5-4; D might be TRBD2 (6 bases). Germline CDR1 SGHNT, CDR2 YYREEE (reference sequence). CDR3 length: 15 residues. CDR3 region: CASSTLRDSFNEQFF. The CDR3 DNA follows: TGTGCCAGCAGTACCCTCCGGGACTCCTTCAATGAGCAGTTCTTC. Using reference TRBV5-4 and TRBJ2-1 for the parts outside the CDR3, the full variable domain is ETGVTQSPTHLIKTRGQQVTLRCSSQSGHNTVSWYQQALGQGPQFIFQYYREEENGRGNFPPRFSGLQFPNYSSELNVNALELDDSALYLCASSTLRDSFNEQFFGPGTRLTVL.

This rearrangement joins TRBV7-9 to TRBJ1-1; 7 bases fit TRBD1. Germline V gene sequence: CDR1 SEHNR, CDR2 FQNEAQ (reference sequence). V was clipped by 4 bases and J by 0 bases; unmatched bases: 14. This CDR3 spans 18 amino acids. CDR3 in DNA: TGTGCCAGCAGCTCAGGCGCAGACAGGGATATGATGAACACTGAAGCTTTCTTT. This translates into CASSSGADRDMMNTEAFF.

The rearrangement joins TRBV5-6 to TRBJ1-2; D is possibly TRBD1 (5 bases). Trimming removed 3 bases at V and 5 bases at J, with 20 bases between. Per germline, CDR1 SGHDT and CDR2 YYEEEE. The CDR3 runs to 16 residues. This chain's CDR3 is CASSSRPGGRVYGYTF. The CDR3 nucleotides read TGTGCCAGCAGCTCCAGGCCCGGGGGGAGAGTGTATGGCTACACCTTC.

About this clone: At one end, the junction sequence differs from germline, possibly due to a read error. The sample carries other DNA sequences with the same CDR3. CDR3 bases: TGTGCCAGCAGCTACTCGAGTTGGCCAGGGGGCGACGAGCAGTACTTC. Amino acid sequence: CASSYSSWPGGDEQYF. The genes are TRBV6-5 and TRBJ2-7, with TRBD1 identical over 8 bases. This CDR3 has 16 amino acids. Germline values: CDR1 MNHEY, CDR2 SVGAGI.

This clone was recorded only once. The chain couples TRBV19 to TRBJ2-5; D not resolved. The CDR3 totals 13 residues. Per germline, CDR1 LNHDA and CDR2 SQIVND (reference sequence). V lost 6 bases, J lost 2 bases, and 10 bases lay in between. The CDR3 coding sequence is TGTGCCAGTAGGAGTCAGAATCAAGAGACCCAGTACTTC. This translates into CASRSQNQETQYF.

This clone was counted a single time. The chain recombines TRBV9 with TRBJ2-4; 7 positions match TRBD2. Germline assignment: CDR1 SGDLS and CDR2 YYNGEE. After removal of 0 bases from V and 0 bases from J, the junction contained 9 bases not matched to a gene. This CDR3 is built from 18 residues. CDR3 sequence: CASSVATSERGAKNIQYF. The CDR3 region has the DNA TGTGCCAGCAGCGTAGCAACTAGCGAGAGGGGAGCCAAAAACATTCAGTACTTC.